The 5 T cell receptor beta chains presented below share a single source sample, sequenced in a study of blood T cells in healthy people across ages. A sample-barcoded 5' primer and a J-beta primer mix were used in a second PCR of about 7 to 11 cycles. TCRdb reanalysed the 5' RACE reads using MiXCR and keeps one entry per CDR3 protein. The sample lists hundreds of thousands of distinct CDR3 sequences, roughly 60% occurring once. Specimen: blood. The receptor set was obtained from a young man in good health.

The chain recombines TRBV24-1 with TRBJ2-5; 8 bases are shared with TRBD2. Germline CDR1 and CDR2: KGHDR and SFDVKD. CDR3 length: 13 residues. The V and J ends lost 6 bases and 4 bases, in that order; junction bases with no gene match: 3. This CDR3 reads CATSKSGRETQYF. The CDR3 DNA follows: TGTGCCACCAGTAAGAGCGGGAGAGAGACCCAGTACTTC.

This chain connects TRBV20-1 to TRBJ1-1, with TRBD1 as a possible D gene (6 bases). Germline V gene lookup returns CDR1 DFQATT and CDR2 SNEGSKA (reference sequence). The V end lost 6 bases, the J end lost 5 bases, and 19 bases lay between the germline ends. The CDR3 has 14 residues. The CDR3 region has the DNA TGCAGTGCACCGGGACACAGAACGGGAACTGAAGCTTTCTTT. Translating gives CSAPGHRTGTEAFF.

The rearrangement links TRBV7-2 to TRBJ2-1, with 8 bases fitting TRBD2. The J segment lost 3 bases and the V segment lost 4 bases, leaving 2 bases of the junction unmatched. This CDR3 is 14 amino acids long. Germline V lookup: CDR1 SGHTA, CDR2 FQGNSA. The CDR3 reads CASSSLAGYNEQFF. The CDR3, as DNA: TGTGCCAGCAGCTCTCTAGCGGGCTACAATGAGCAGTTCTTC.

The gene calls are TRBV10-3 and TRBJ2-7; D unclear. V dropped 4 bases and J dropped 7 bases, with 14 bases sitting between them. Per the germline V gene, CDR1 is ENHRY and CDR2 is SYGVKD. The CDR3 runs 13 residues. The CDR3 region is CAISGTVVNEQYF. The DNA of the CDR3 is TGTGCCATCAGTGGTACGGTAGTAAATGAGCAGTACTTC.

Many counts were recorded for this clonotype. The V call is TRBV10-3, the J call TRBJ2-7, with TRBD1 identical over 8 bases. The CDR3 is 12 residues long. V was clipped by 8 bases and J by 6 bases; unmatched bases: 6. Germline V gene data show CDR1 as ENHRY and CDR2 as SYGVKD. Here the CDR3 DNA reads TGTGCCATCGCAGGGGGCTCGACCGAGCAGTACTTC. Translated: CAIAGGSTEQYF.